This TCR beta chain emerged from a study of blood T cell repertoires in COVID-19. V lost 4 bases, J lost 2 bases, and 18 bases lay in between. Germline V gene data show CDR1 as KGHSY and CDR2 as FQNENV. The CDR3 spans 17 residues. The repertoire was sequenced with immunoSEQ multiplex PCR; TCRdb's copy has only in-frame clones and lacks some. The sample records 180,000 or so clones, approximately 86% being singletons. The sample consisted of peripheral blood. The TCR originated in a man in his 60s who had recovered from COVID-19. This chain connects TRBV16 to TRBJ1-5; weak D call: TRBD1 (5 bases). The CDR3, as DNA: TGTGCCAGCAGCCCCCAATCGGAGGGGTCTGGCAATCAGCCCCAGCATTTT. Protein: CASSPQSEGSGNQPQHF.